This T cell receptor beta chain was observed in a study of human T cells and chemical hapten exposure (dated by TCRdb to the early 2020s). In the study overall: For sensitization, 2% DPC in acetone was applied to a 2 cm by 2 cm area of upper inner arm skin. Blood was sampled from patients pre-sensitization (week 0) and at 2, 6 and about 24 weeks after DPC sensitization. Patients additionally received weekly therapeutic DPC doses to the scalp throughout the roughly 25-week study period. Nearly 30 alopecia patients gave blood for TCR sequencing at one to four time points (pre-sensitization, 2, 6 and 24 weeks). The patient cohort, mostly female, included alopecia areata with under or over 50% scalp involvement, alopecia totalis and alopecia universalis. Peripheral blood TCR repertoire changes were tracked in vivo in alopecia patients during primary and secondary sensitization to the hapten diphenylcyclopropenone (DPC). Patch tests used Finn chambers with 0.01% DPC on the upper back, scored after 6 days by International Contact Dermatitis Research Group standards. The libraries were sequenced as a pool, and the TCR yield per sample differed mostly because of small variations in library volumes within the pool.

The sample's time point label is to be understood as: pre-sensitization, week 0. This specimen's treatment or condition label, interpreted: therapeutic diphenylcyclopropenone sensitization with weekly scalp DPC. At every patch-test visit, the blood draw took place before the patch test was put on. Eligible patients were aged 18 to 70, diagnosed with alopecia, deemed suitable for DPC therapy, and excluded if pregnant. Unfractionated whole blood was collected in Tempus Blood RNA tubes, and total RNA was extracted from that blood. Only a few counts were recorded for this clonotype. Its antigen target is currently unknown. Qualities for individual bases were not recorded, and no much larger clone is one base off. What the work shows at the level of the full study, not this receptor alone: All patients had alopecia, a presumed autoimmune disease, so their immune response might differ from that of healthy individuals. Significantly more large CDR3 similarity clusters were formed by expanded TCRs than by pre-sensitization or healthy control sets, consistent with antigen-driven responses. Patch test score correlated positively with the number of PT1 expanded TCRs, reaching significance at thresholds 8, 16 and 32 but not at 4. The number of TCRs above 1 in 1000 frequency did not change with DPC sensitization; there was no evidence of global repertoire structure alterations. After repeated subsampling, changes were observed in the strength of the expansion versus patch-test correlation and in the threshold at which the correlation became significant.

V sheds 4 bases and J sheds 8 bases, leaving 12 bases between their ends. The CDR3 spans 13 residues, from the cysteine through the phenylalanine. Here the CDR3 DNA is all that survives: 39 bases in frame from base 1. Libraries were constructed by RACE. Instrument on record: NextSeq 500. During library preparation, unique molecular identifiers were attached to individual cDNA molecules so that TCRs could be counted quantitatively and reproducibly. Both TCR alpha and TCR beta chains were sequenced from each blood RNA sample. In the paper's pipeline: A median of about 89,000 TCRs per sample was observed, with a range of 23,224 to 690,600. The Decombinator software suite was used to annotate the V, J and CDR3 of the TCR reads. For the PS versus PT1 abundance plots, all samples were subsampled to the same number of TCRs (28,000). Expanded TCRs were defined as absent before sensitization and observed at least eight times at the 2-week time point. The raw public data were reprocessed by TCRdb itself: fastp quality trimming at Q25, MiXCR clonotype calling, in-frame beta chains only. Identical CDR3 protein sequences are pooled into one entry, listed with their most common genes and DNA. The V and J calls shown here were made by TCRdb, not taken from the authors' results. The sample has more than 80,000 distinct CDR3 sequences on record, around 10% of them singletons. The top ten constitute over 1.5% of the sample.

The sequence was collected from a woman aged 50 to 65 with alopecia areata. Some clones in this sample may be carry-over from other donors' samples. The sample in question was whole blood, obtained in connection with sensitization to the hapten diphenylcyclopropenone (DPC). The rearranged chain carries TRBV12-3 or TRBV12-4 and TRBJ1-3; the D segment could be TRBD1, given 5 matching bases. The nucleotides are TGTGCCAGCAGTTCAGGGACCGCGGACACCATATATTTT. The resulting protein is CASSSGTADTIYF.